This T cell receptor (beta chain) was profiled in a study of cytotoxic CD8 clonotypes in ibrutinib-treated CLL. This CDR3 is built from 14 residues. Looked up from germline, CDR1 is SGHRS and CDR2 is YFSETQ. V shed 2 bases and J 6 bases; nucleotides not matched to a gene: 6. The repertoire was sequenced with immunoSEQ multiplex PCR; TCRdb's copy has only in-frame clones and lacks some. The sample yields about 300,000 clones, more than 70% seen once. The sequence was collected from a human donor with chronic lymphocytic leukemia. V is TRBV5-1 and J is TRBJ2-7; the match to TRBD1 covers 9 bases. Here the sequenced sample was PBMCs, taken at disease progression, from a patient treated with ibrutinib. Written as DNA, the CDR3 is TGCGCCAGCAGCTTCGACAGGGGGTCTGGCGAGCAGTACTTC. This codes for CASSFDRGSGEQYF.